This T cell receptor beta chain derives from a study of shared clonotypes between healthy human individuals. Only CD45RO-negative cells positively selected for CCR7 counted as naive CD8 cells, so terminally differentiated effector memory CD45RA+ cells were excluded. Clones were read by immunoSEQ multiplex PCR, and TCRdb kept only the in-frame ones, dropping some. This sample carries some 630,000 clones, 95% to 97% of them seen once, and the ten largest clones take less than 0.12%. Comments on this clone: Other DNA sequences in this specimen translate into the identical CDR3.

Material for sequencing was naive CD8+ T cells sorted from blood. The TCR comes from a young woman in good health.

CDR3 nucleotides: TGTGCCAGCAGCTTCCAGGGGAACACTGAAGCTTTCTTT. Its protein is CASSFQGNTEAFF. The rearrangement joins TRBV27 to TRBJ1-1; D perhaps matches TRBD1 (5 bases). Germline lookup yields CDR1 MNHEY and CDR2 SMNVEV (reference sequence). The CDR3 runs to 13 residues. With 6 bases removed from V and 1 base from J, the gap between germline ends came to 9 bases.